These 32 T cell receptor beta chains came from one sample sequenced in a study of blood T cell repertoires in COVID-19. Method: immunoSEQ multiplex PCR; TCRdb's copy keeps in-frame clones and lacks some. The sample lists approximately 200,000 clones; about 83% were seen once. Sequencing was performed on peripheral blood. The receptors stem from a person between 65 and 79 years old with COVID-19, enrolled during active disease.

J is TRBJ1-6 and V is TRBV7-2; D unclear. V was trimmed by 5 bases and J by 2 bases, leaving 16 bases between them. The CDR3 sequence is 17 residues long. CDR1 is SGHTA and CDR2 is FQGNSA in the germline V gene. The CDR3 nucleotides are TGTGCCAGCAGCCCGAGGACCGCGGGCGCCTATAATTCACCCCTCCACTTT. It is translated as CASSPRTAGAYNSPLHF.

The J gene is TRBJ1-4, the V gene TRBV6-5, with 8 bases matching TRBD1. The germline CDR1 and CDR2 sequences are MNHEY and SVGAGI. Trimming removed 7 bases from V and 7 bases from J; junction bases left unmatched: 11. This CDR3 is built from 15 residues. CDR3 amino acids: CASTRAQGAGEKLFF. DNA of the CDR3: TGTGCCAGCACCCGGGCGCAGGGGGCGGGTGAAAAACTGTTTTTT.

The chain links TRBV3-1 (or the pseudogene TRBV3-2) to TRBJ2-7, with no clear D. Trimming cost V 4 bases and J 0 bases, with 10 bases left between them. This CDR3 is built from 14 residues. The germline V gene has CDR1 LGHDT and CDR2 YNNKEL (reference sequence). The CDR3 protein is CASSRGSVSYEQYF. For the CDR3, the DNA is TGTGCCAGCAGCCGCGGATCAGTCTCCTACGAGCAGTACTTC.

This clone showed up just once. V and J are TRBV6-6 and TRBJ1-5; D is possibly TRBD1 (5 bases). Germline CDR1 MNHNY, CDR2 SVGAGI (reference sequence). V lost 6 bases to trimming and J lost 2 bases, with 11 bases between them. The CDR3 runs 14 residues. The CDR3 reads CASSPGIRNQPQHF. CDR3 in DNA: TGTGCCAGCAGCCCAGGGATTCGCAATCAGCCCCAGCATTTT.

The chain links TRBV6-2 or TRBV6-3 to TRBJ1-2; a possible D gene is TRBD1 (6 bases). V lost 5 bases and J lost 6, with 10 bases in between. The V gene's germline CDR1 is MNHEY and CDR2 SVGEGT. The CDR3 is 12 amino acids. The CDR3: CASSRTAHGYTF. CDR3 nucleotides: TGTGCCAGCAGTCGGACAGCCCATGGCTACACCTTC.

V and J are TRBV2 and TRBJ1-5, with D possibly TRBD1 on 5 matching bases. The germline V and J ends were trimmed by 4 bases and 6 bases, with 16 bases remaining between them. Germline V gene sequence: CDR1 SNHLY, CDR2 FYNNEI. The CDR3 is 15 amino acids. CDR3 residues: CASSGGRDGSQPQHF. DNA of the CDR3: TGTGCCAGCAGTGGCGGGAGGGACGGGAGTCAGCCCCAGCATTTT.

This sequence joins TRBV5-1 and TRBJ2-7; 8 bases are a match to TRBD1. Unmatched junction bases numbered 9, after V lost 4 bases and J lost 3 bases. The CDR3 covers 15 residues. CDR1 and CDR2 (germline): SGHRS, YFSETQ. The CDR3 loop reads CASSRGQGSVYEQYF. The DNA of the CDR3 is TGCGCCAGCAGCCGAGGACAGGGCTCTGTCTACGAGCAGTACTTC.

The chain carries TRBV10-3 and TRBJ1-1; D possibly corresponds to TRBD1 (6 bases). The germline V and J ends were trimmed by 4 bases and 7 bases, with 10 bases remaining between them. The V gene's germline CDR1 is ENHRY and CDR2 SYGVKD. This CDR3 region has 12 residues. The CDR3 nucleotides are TGTGCCATCAGTGGGGGGCCTAGTGAAGCTTTCTTT. Amino acid sequence: CAISGGPSEAFF.

V usage is TRBV5-1 and J usage is TRBJ2-7; no reliable D call. Between the trimmed V and J ends, which lost 2 bases and 7 bases, there was a span of 13 bases. The CDR3 covers 13 residues. Germline CDR1 and CDR2: SGHRS and YFSETQ. CDR3 amino acids: CASSFQWRREQYF. The CDR3 DNA sequence: TGCGCCAGCAGCTTTCAATGGAGAAGGGAGCAGTACTTC.

The chain is built from TRBV9 and TRBJ1-6; D is unresolved. In germline, CDR1 is SGDLS, CDR2 YYNGEE. V lost 3 bases and J 5 bases, leaving 12 bases between the germline ends. The CDR3 is 15 residues long. The CDR3 region is CASSERAANNSPLHF. The CDR3 DNA follows: TGTGCCAGCAGCGAGCGGGCAGCCAATAATTCACCCCTCCACTTT. Looking up the rest from reference TRBV9 and TRBJ1-6 gives the full variable domain: DSGVTQTPKHLITATGQRVTLRCSPRSGDLSVYWYQQSLDQGLQFLIQYYNGEERAKGNILERFSAQQFPDLHSELNLSSLELGDSALYFCASSERAANNSPLHFGNGTRLTVT.

The chain uses TRBV7-3 and TRBJ2-7; 7 bases agree with TRBD2. The V gene's germline CDR1 is SGHTA and CDR2 FQGTGA. The CDR3 length is 14 residues. Unmatched junction bases numbered 4, after V lost 2 bases and J lost 3 bases. As DNA, the CDR3 is TGTGCCAGCAGCTTAGGGGGGGTTAACTACGAGCAGTACTTC. It translates to CASSLGGVNYEQYF.

The J gene is TRBJ1-6, the V gene TRBV5-6; D unresolved. Germline CDR1 and CDR2: SGHDT and YYEEEE. Deletions cut 0 bases from V and 8 bases from J, with 9 bases between. This CDR3 is built from 14 residues. CDR3 nucleotides: TGTGCCAGCAGCTTGGTCCCAGAGGATTCACCCCTCCACTTT. Translating gives CASSLVPEDSPLHF.

The rearrangement uses TRBV5-5 and TRBJ1-2, with D possibly being TRBD1 (5 bases). CDR3 size: 15 residues. The germline V gene has CDR1 SGHKS and CDR2 YYEKEE (reference sequence). The ends were cut back, 3 bases at V and 4 bases at J, with 16 bases in the middle. CDR3 in amino acids: CASSSGGNPSYGYTF. The CDR3 DNA is TGTGCCAGCAGCTCGGGGGGAAACCCCAGCTATGGCTACACCTTC.

Remarks on this clone: The sample holds other DNA sequences that translate to the same CDR3. The chain carries TRBV9 and TRBJ1-1, with no clear D. The V gene lost 2 bases and the J gene lost 3 bases, with 8 bases spanning the gap. The CDR3 sequence is 13 residues long. Per germline, CDR1 SGDLS and CDR2 YYNGEE. This CDR3 reads CASSVDGDTEAFF. The CDR3 DNA follows: TGTGCCAGCAGCGTCGACGGAGACACTGAAGCTTTCTTT.

J is TRBJ2-7 and V is TRBV9; D is possibly TRBD1 (6 bases). Trimming shortened V by 0 bases and J by 2 bases, and 12 bases separated the two germline ends. CDR1 SGDLS and CDR2 YYNGEE come from the germline V gene. This CDR3 is 15 amino acids long. This chain's CDR3 is CASSVEGVFTYEQYF. The CDR3 DNA reads as TGTGCCAGCAGCGTAGAGGGGGTGTTCACCTACGAGCAGTACTTC. Filled out from reference TRBV9 and TRBJ2-7, the complete variable domain reads DSGVTQTPKHLITATGQRVTLRCSPRSGDLSVYWYQQSLDQGLQFLIQYYNGEERAKGNILERFSAQQFPDLHSELNLSSLELGDSALYFCASSVEGVFTYEQYFGPGTRLTVT.

The gene calls are TRBV7-2 and TRBJ2-2; D possibly corresponds to TRBD1 (6 bases). The germline CDR1 and CDR2 sequences are SGHTA and FQGNSA. The CDR3 extends over 15 amino acids. V was trimmed by 1 base and J by 9 bases, leaving 15 bases between them. CDR3 sequence reads: CASSLVGGLRRELFF. The CDR3 bases are TGTGCCAGCAGCTTAGTAGGGGGTTTGCGCCGGGAGCTGTTTTTT.

V usage is TRBV28 and J usage is TRBJ2-3; D is perhaps TRBD2 (6 bases). The CDR3 totals 14 residues. The ends were cut back, 9 bases at V and 6 bases at J, with 19 bases in the middle. CDR1 and CDR2 (germline): MDHEN, SYDVKM. Written as DNA, the CDR3 is TGTGCCAGTGGACTAACCCTAGGGTGGGATACGCAGTATTTT. Protein sequence: CASGLTLGWDTQYF.

This sequence joins TRBV28 and TRBJ1-2; 7 positions agree with TRBD1. The CDR3 covers 13 residues. Germline V gene sequence: CDR1 MDHEN, CDR2 SYDVKM. V was clipped by 5 bases and J by 4 bases; unmatched bases: 4. The CDR3 nucleotides are TGTGCCAGCAGTGAGACAGGGTTCTATGGCTACACCTTC. Its protein is CASSETGFYGYTF.

V usage is TRBV30 and J usage is TRBJ2-1, with 8 bases lining up with TRBD2. With 5 bases clipped from V and 1 base from J, the junction kept 13 bases outside the gene matches. Germline CDR1 GTSNPN, CDR2 SVGIG (reference sequence). The CDR3 runs 17 residues. CDR3 sequence: CAWGPSGLVFSYNEQFF. In DNA form, the CDR3 reads TGTGCCTGGGGACCCTCGGGACTAGTTTTTTCCTACAATGAGCAGTTCTTC.

The chain carries TRBV29-1 and TRBJ2-3; 7 nucleotides line up with TRBD2. The junction had 7 bases not matched to a gene; V was cut back by 4 bases and J by 6 bases. The CDR3 has 13 amino acids. Germline V gene sequence: CDR1 SQVTM, CDR2 ANQGSEA. CDR3 sequence: CSVGGRGVDTQYF. CDR3 coding DNA: TGCAGCGTTGGTGGGAGGGGTGTGGATACGCAGTATTTT.

The V call is TRBV12-3 or TRBV12-4, the J call TRBJ1-2; possible D gene TRBD1, 6 bases. The ends were cut back, 1 base at V and 4 bases at J, with 7 bases in the middle. CDR3 size: 13 residues. The CDR3 DNA follows: TGTGCCAGCAGTTTAGTGACAGGCTATGGCTACACCTTC. It translates to CASSLVTGYGYTF.

V and J are TRBV6-1 and TRBJ1-5; D remains unclear. This CDR3 is built from 14 residues. CDR1 MNHNS and CDR2 SASEGT come from the germline V gene. V gave up 3 bases and J gave up 6 bases, with 12 bases separating them. The CDR3 bases are TGTGCCAGCAGTGACAGATGGGAGGCTCAGCCCCAGCATTTT. Its translation is CASSDRWEAQPQHF.

V is TRBV18 and J is TRBJ1-3, with D tentatively TRBD1 (6 bases). The CDR3 runs 17 residues. Germline V gene data show CDR1 as KGHSH and CDR2 as LQKENI. V was cut by 6 bases and J by 0 bases, with 18 bases left in between. CDR3 amino acids: CASSNTGTRSSGNTIYF. The CDR3 nucleotides read TGTGCCAGCTCTAATACCGGGACACGGTCCTCTGGAAACACCATATATTTT.

The chain recombines TRBV6-2 or TRBV6-3 with TRBJ2-3, with D possibly matching TRBD1 (5 bases). This CDR3 has 15 residues. V was clipped by 2 bases and J by 0 bases, with 9 bases between them. Germline V gene sequence: CDR1 MNHEY, CDR2 SVGEGT. The CDR3 sequence is CASSYTRASTDTQYF. DNA of the CDR3: TGTGCCAGCAGTTACACCAGGGCTAGCACAGATACGCAGTATTTT.

This clone is a singleton in its sample. CDR3 nucleotides: TGTGCCAGCAGTGACGCGGACTCTGGAAACACCATATATTTT. Its translation: CASSDADSGNTIYF. J is TRBJ1-3 and V is TRBV6-2 or TRBV6-3; no clear D. CDR3 length: 14 amino acids. The germline gives CDR1 MNHEY, CDR2 SVGEGT. Trimming removed 5 bases at V and 0 bases at J, with 8 bases between.

The gene calls are TRBV5-1 and TRBJ1-6; 9 bases line up with TRBD1. The V gene end was trimmed by 4 bases and the J gene end by 10 bases; junction bases not matched to a gene: 9. CDR1 and CDR2 from the germline V gene are SGHRS and YFSETQ. The CDR3 covers 15 residues. CDR3 nucleotide sequence: TGCGCCAGCAGCCAAGGACAGGGGCTGTCATCACCCCTCCACTTT. It translates to CASSQGQGLSSPLHF.

The rearrangement uses TRBV5-1 and TRBJ2-1; 9 bases match TRBD2. CDR3 length: 14 amino acids. CDR1 and CDR2 (germline): SGHRS, YFSETQ. The trim removed 1 base at V and 12 bases at J, leaving 8 bases unmatched. The CDR3 sequence is CASSLYGSGSTQFF. The CDR3 DNA reads as TGCGCCAGCAGCTTGTACGGTAGCGGGAGTACGCAGTTCTTC.

V and J are TRBV11-2 and TRBJ2-2, with 8 bases lining up with TRBD1. Germline V CDR1 and CDR2: SGHAT, FQNNGV. V trimming: 2 bases; J trimming: 6 bases; junction bases outside the gene matches: 14. CDR3 size: 18 residues. CDR3 protein: CASSLTEGQVVFAGELFF. The CDR3 DNA sequence: TGTGCCAGCAGCTTAACTGAGGGACAGGTGGTATTTGCCGGGGAGCTGTTTTTT.

The chain combines TRBV4-3 with TRBJ1-2, with 9 positions matching TRBD1. Trimming at V came to 3 bases and at J to 3 bases, leaving 5 bases not matched to a gene. The germline CDR1 and CDR2 sequences are LGHNA and YSLEER. The CDR3 extends over 15 amino acids. In DNA, the CDR3 is TGCGCCAGCAGCCAGTTCGGGACAGGGTACTATGGCTACACCTTC. This encodes CASSQFGTGYYGYTF.

This rearrangement joins TRBV5-4 to TRBJ2-1, with 11 bases identical to TRBD2. V lost 5 bases to trimming and J lost 6 bases; unmatched junction nucleotides: 4. This CDR3 region has 14 residues. Germline-derived CDR1 and CDR2 are SGHNT and YYREEE (reference sequence). In DNA form, the CDR3 reads TGTGCCAGCAGGCTAGCGGGGGGTATCAATGAGCAGTTCTTC. Translated, it gives CASRLAGGINEQFF.

This chain links TRBV30 with TRBJ1-6; the match to TRBD1 covers 7 bases. The CDR3 is made up of 12 amino acids. The junction had 1 base not matched to a gene; V was cut back by 5 bases and J by 6 bases. Germline loops: CDR1 GTSNPN, CDR2 SVGIG (reference sequence). CDR3 sequence reads: CAWGDSNSPLHF. The DNA for the CDR3 is TGTGCCTGGGGGGACAGTAATTCACCCCTCCACTTT.

This clone was recorded many times. The genes are TRBV9 and TRBJ2-2; 7 positions agree with TRBD1. The CDR3 spans 15 residues. After removal of 0 bases from V and 4 bases from J, the junction contained 3 bases not matched to a gene. Germline V gives CDR1 SGDLS, CDR2 YYNGEE. The CDR3 region has the DNA TGTGCCAGCAGCGTAGAGCCAGGGGGCACCGGGGAGCTGTTTTTT. Encoded protein: CASSVEPGGTGELFF.